This T cell receptor (beta chain) was identified in a study of response to subunit inactivated influenza vaccine. TCRdb re-derived calls from the RT-PCR reads in MiXCR, one entry per CDR3 protein. The sample consists of around 540,000 distinct CDR3 sequences, 12% of them appearing once. This clonotype was observed a handful of times. This CDR3 comprises 17 residues. Looked up from germline, CDR1 is MDHEN and CDR2 is SYDVKM. V was clipped by 6 bases and J by 0 bases, with 18 bases between them. The source material was PBMCs from blood, sampled on the day of vaccination. This receptor was obtained from a man aged 50 to 60 who received an inactivated influenza vaccine. This sequence joins TRBV28 and TRBJ2-1; D remains unclear. CDR3 bases: TGTGCCAGCAGCCCCCGGGCCAATACCCTCTCCTACAATGAGCAGTTCTTC. Its protein product is CASSPRANTLSYNEQFF.